These 27 T cell receptor beta chains came from one sample sequenced in a study of blood T cell repertoires in COVID-19. Assay: immunoSEQ multiplex PCR; the TCRdb copy retains only in-frame clones and omits some. This sample has roughly 69,000 clones, with roughly nine tenths found just once. The sample consisted of peripheral blood. The receptors were sampled from a man between 50 and 59 years old with active COVID-19.

This clone came up once. The chain employs TRBV18 and TRBJ2-3; 8 nucleotides match TRBD1. Trimming took 6 bases from V and 1 from J; bases not matched to a gene: 6. CDR1 is KGHSH and CDR2 is LQKENI in the germline V gene. This CDR3 is 15 amino acids long. The CDR3 bases are TGTGCCAGCTCGCAAAGACAGGGGCGCACAGATACGCAGTATTTT. Amino acids: CASSQRQGRTDTQYF. Combining the CDR3 with reference TRBV18 and TRBJ2-3 gives the whole variable domain NAGVMQNPRHLVRRRGQEARLRCSPMKGHSHVYWYRQLPEEGLKFMVYLQKENIIDESGMPKERFSAEFPKEGPSILRIQQVVRGDSAAYFCASSQRQGRTDTQYFGPGTRLTVL.

This clone has a handful of counts. The V and J genes are TRBV7-6 and TRBJ1-2; D unclear. The germline V gene encodes CDR1 SGHVS and CDR2 FNYEAQ. V was cut by 1 base and J by 2 bases, with 11 bases left in between. This CDR3 spans 15 amino acids. The CDR3 region is CASSLGRGSNYGYTF. CDR3 bases: TGTGCCAGCAGCTTAGGGAGAGGGTCCAACTATGGCTACACCTTC.

This chain uses TRBV7-2 with TRBJ2-7; TRBD1 matches 10 bases. Germline V gives CDR1 SGHTA, CDR2 FQGNSA. The V and J ends lost 5 bases and 1 base, in that order; junction bases with no gene match: 5. This CDR3 is built from 15 residues. The CDR3 DNA reads as TGTGCCAGCAGCACATGGGGACAGGGGTCCTACGAGCAGTACTTC. This gives the protein CASSTWGQGSYEQYF.

The V and J genes are TRBV20-1 and TRBJ2-2, with a possible D match to TRBD1 (5 bases). Trimming cost V 3 bases and J 2 bases, with 10 bases left between them. The CDR3 loop spans 14 amino acids. Germline V gene sequence: CDR1 DFQATT, CDR2 SNEGSKA (reference sequence). This CDR3 reads CSASSRGNTGELFF. The CDR3 region has the DNA TGCAGTGCTAGTTCTAGGGGTAACACCGGGGAGCTGTTTTTT.

This sequence joins TRBV5-5 and TRBJ2-7; 8 nucleotides align to TRBD2. CDR3 size: 13 residues. Trimming took 5 bases from V and 3 from J; bases not matched to a gene: 4. Germline V gene lookup returns CDR1 SGHKS and CDR2 YYEKEE (reference sequence). The CDR3 region has the DNA TGTGCCAGCAGACTAGCGGCAGTCTACGAGCAGTACTTC. Amino acids: CASRLAAVYEQYF.

The V gene is TRBV7-6, the J gene TRBJ2-2; 7 nucleotides line up with TRBD1. The germline V gene has CDR1 SGHVS and CDR2 FNYEAQ. This CDR3 comprises 15 residues. V shed 6 bases and J 3 bases; nucleotides not matched to a gene: 7. CDR3 nucleotide sequence: TGTGCCAGCAGTCAACAGGGGCCTGACACCGGGGAGCTGTTTTTT. Encoded protein: CASSQQGPDTGELFF.

The V and J genes are TRBV29-1 and TRBJ2-1; possible D gene TRBD2, 6 bases. V lost 5 bases to trimming and J lost 7 bases, with 12 bases between them. Per germline, CDR1 SQVTM and CDR2 ANQGSEA. The CDR3 is 12 residues long. This CDR3 reads CSVHSGPNEQFF. CDR3 bases: TGCAGCGTTCATAGCGGCCCTAATGAGCAGTTCTTC.

The chain uses TRBV14 and TRBJ2-3; 13 positions agree with TRBD2. CDR1 SGHDN and CDR2 FVKESK come from the germline V gene. The CDR3 is made up of 19 amino acids. With V trimmed by 5 bases and J by 4 bases, 15 bases remained unmatched. CDR3 sequence (DNA): TGTGCCAGCAGCTCCCGAATAGACCGGACTAGCGGGAGTGCAGATACGCAGTATTTT. The encoded protein is CASSSRIDRTSGSADTQYF.

Concerning this clone: The junction departs from germline at one end; a sequencing error may be responsible. The rearrangement links TRBV19 to TRBJ2-5, with a weak D call TRBD1 (6 bases). This CDR3 region has 14 residues. Germline V gives CDR1 LNHDA, CDR2 SQIVND (reference sequence). This chain's CDR3 is CTSSRAGVRETQYF. The CDR3 region has the DNA TGTACCAGTAGTAGGGCAGGGGTTCGGGAGACCCAGTACTTC.

The rearrangement joins TRBV4-1 to TRBJ2-3, with TRBD1 identical over 7 bases. Germline CDR1 MGHRA, CDR2 YSYEKL. The CDR3 runs 17 residues. Unmatched junction bases numbered 9, after V lost 3 bases and J lost 0 bases. CDR3 sequence: CASSHKDRVTSTDTQYF. In DNA form, the CDR3 reads TGCGCCAGCAGCCACAAAGACAGGGTGACTAGCACAGATACGCAGTATTTT.

The CDR3 region is CASSVVQALNYGYTF. In nucleotides, the CDR3 is TGTGCCAGCAGTGTGGTTCAGGCTTTAAACTATGGCTACACCTTC. The chain has TRBV2 and TRBJ1-2; D not certain. V gave up 4 bases and J gave up 2 bases, with 14 bases separating them. Looked up from germline, CDR1 is SNHLY and CDR2 is FYNNEI. The CDR3 has 15 amino acids.

CDR3 in DNA: TGTGCCAGCAGCTTAGAGTTCTGGGGGGGGTTAAATGAGCAGTTCTTC. Its protein product is CASSLEFWGGLNEQFF. V usage is TRBV7-2 and J usage is TRBJ2-1; 7 bases are a match to TRBD2. Trimming at V came to 1 base and at J to 7 bases, leaving 10 bases not matched to a gene. This CDR3 comprises 16 residues. Germline CDR1 SGHTA, CDR2 FQGNSA.

The chain carries TRBV11-3 and TRBJ1-3, with 8 nucleotides matching TRBD1. The germline V gene encodes CDR1 SGHNT and CDR2 YENEEA. The CDR3 totals 16 residues. J lost 0 bases, V lost 5 bases, and 6 bases had no gene match. The CDR3 DNA is TGTGCCAGCAGCCACAATGACAGGGGCTCTGGAAACACCATATATTTT. Its translation: CASSHNDRGSGNTIYF.

The chain combines TRBV28 with TRBJ2-5; D is possibly TRBD1 (6 bases). The V and J ends lost 2 bases and 2 bases respectively, with 9 bases between them. This CDR3 region has 14 residues. CDR1 is MDHEN, CDR2 SYDVKM, per germline. Here the CDR3 DNA reads TGTGCCAGCAGTTTACAGAGGGGGCAAGAGACCCAGTACTTC. Translation: CASSLQRGQETQYF.

The chain is built from TRBV4-2 and TRBJ2-3, with 7 positions matching TRBD2. J lost 3 bases, V lost 4 bases, and 4 bases had no gene match. Germline-derived CDR1 and CDR2 are LGHNA and YNFKEQ. The CDR3 loop spans 14 amino acids. CDR3 DNA sequence: TGTGCCAGCAGCCGAGAGCGGGGAACAGATACGCAGTATTTT. Residues: CASSRERGTDTQYF.

This clone was seen more than once but under ten times. The chain joins TRBV2 to TRBJ2-7, with TRBD2 as a possible D gene (6 bases). This CDR3 contains 13 residues. Looked up from germline, CDR1 is SNHLY and CDR2 is FYNNEI. The germline V and J ends were trimmed by 7 bases and 4 bases, with 14 bases remaining between them. CDR3 sequence: CASTSGGSYEQYF. The CDR3 coding sequence is TGTGCCAGCACCAGTGGAGGGAGTTACGAGCAGTACTTC.

The gene calls are TRBV28 and TRBJ1-6; D unclear. Trimming pared 5 bases from V and 9 bases from J, leaving 14 bases between. The CDR3 runs 14 residues. In germline, CDR1 is MDHEN, CDR2 SYDVKM. CDR3 in amino acids: CASSRLGEGSPLHF. DNA of the CDR3: TGTGCCAGCAGTCGATTGGGAGAAGGTTCACCCCTCCACTTT.

This chain connects TRBV5-1 to TRBJ2-1; tentative D call: TRBD1 (5 bases). V dropped 1 base and J dropped 0 bases, with 11 bases sitting between them. The germline V gene encodes CDR1 SGHRS and CDR2 YFSETQ. The CDR3 runs 16 residues. The CDR3 region has the DNA TGCGCCAGCAGCTTGCAGGGAATGAGCTCCTACAATGAGCAGTTCTTC. It yields the protein CASSLQGMSSYNEQFF.

The chain joins TRBV19 to TRBJ2-7, with a possible D match to TRBD1 (6 bases). The length of the CDR3 is 15 residues. CDR1 is LNHDA and CDR2 is SQIVND in the germline V gene (reference sequence). V lost 3 bases to trimming and J lost 0 bases, with 12 bases between them. In DNA form, the CDR3 reads TGTGCCAGTAGTATGGGGGCAGGGAACTCCTACGAGCAGTACTTC. This gives the protein CASSMGAGNSYEQYF. Drawing the rest from reference TRBV19 and TRBJ2-7, the complete variable domain is DGGITQSPKYLFRKEGQNVTLSCEQNLNHDAMYWYRQDPGQGLRLIYYSQIVNDFQKGDIAEGYSVSREKKESFPLTVTSAQKNPTAFYLCASSMGAGNSYEQYFGPGTRLTVT.

This clone has only one observation. The chain employs TRBV3-1 (or the pseudogene TRBV3-2) and TRBJ2-2; 9 bases map to TRBD2. In germline, CDR1 is LGHDT, CDR2 YNNKEL (reference sequence). The J segment lost 6 bases and the V segment lost 3 bases, leaving 8 bases of the junction unmatched. This CDR3 region has 16 residues. The CDR3 DNA reads as TGTGCCAGCAGCCACCCGGGACTAGCTTTATCCGGGGAGCTGTTTTTT. It yields the protein CASSHPGLALSGELFF.

CDR3 residues: CASSPPTSAWGADTQYF. CDR3 in DNA: TGTGCCAGCAGCCCCCCTACGTCGGCATGGGGGGCAGATACGCAGTATTTT. The chain has TRBV7-2 and TRBJ2-3; maybe TRBD2 (6 bases). The CDR3 is 17 amino acids. Germline CDR1 SGHTA, CDR2 FQGNSA. V lost 5 bases, J lost 4 bases, and 22 bases lay in between. The full variable domain, its missing parts supplied by reference TRBV7-2 and TRBJ2-3, is GAGVSQSPSNKVTEKGKDVELRCDPISGHTALYWYRQSLGQGLEFLIYFQGNSAPDKSGLPSDRFSAERTGGSVSTLTIQRTQQEDSAVYLCASSPPTSAWGADTQYFGPGTRLTVL.

The chain uses TRBV29-1 and TRBJ1-2, with 7 bases identical to TRBD1. The CDR3 is 14 residues long. Germline V gene lookup returns CDR1 SQVTM and CDR2 ANQGSEA. Losses at the gene ends were 0 bases for V and 4 bases for J; bases not matched to a gene: 5. The CDR3 sequence: CSVEDMAGGYGYTF. The CDR3 nucleotides read TGCAGCGTTGAAGATATGGCAGGGGGCTATGGCTACACCTTC.

The gene calls are TRBV5-1 and TRBJ2-3, with D tentatively TRBD2 (5 bases). Trimming shortened V by 4 bases and J by 6 bases, and 12 bases separated the two germline ends. Germline-derived CDR1 and CDR2 are SGHRS and YFSETQ. The CDR3 totals 13 residues. The CDR3 loop reads CASSGTRRDTQYF. The DNA of the CDR3 is TGCGCCAGCAGCGGAACTAGGAGGGATACGCAGTATTTT. Based on the CDR3 plus reference TRBV5-1 and TRBJ2-3, the full variable domain is KAGVTQTPRYLIKTRGQQVTLSCSPISGHRSVSWYQQTPGQGLQFLFEYFSETQRNKGNFPGRFSGRQFSNSRSEMNVSTLELGDSALYLCASSGTRRDTQYFGPGTRLTVL.

V is TRBV11-2 and J is TRBJ2-5; TRBD2 aligns across 9 bases. The germline V gene has CDR1 SGHAT and CDR2 FQNNGV. The CDR3 covers 18 residues. V trimming: 2 bases; J trimming: 5 bases; junction bases outside the gene matches: 15. CDR3 DNA sequence: TGTGCCAGCAGCTTAAGGCGGCTTGGCGGGAGGGTGGGGGAGACCCAGTACTTC. This gives the protein CASSLRRLGGRVGETQYF.

This clone was counted a few times. The rearrangement links TRBV7-2 to TRBJ2-2, with 9 positions matching TRBD1. The CDR3 consists of 15 residues. From germline, CDR1 is SGHTA and CDR2 FQGNSA. V was clipped by 4 bases and J by 4 bases; unmatched bases: 4. CDR3 nucleotide sequence: TGTGCCAGCAGCTACAACAGGGGGCCCACCGGGGAGCTGTTTTTT. Translating it yields CASSYNRGPTGELFF. The full variable domain, its missing parts supplied by reference TRBV7-2 and TRBJ2-2, is GAGVSQSPSNKVTEKGKDVELRCDPISGHTALYWYRQSLGQGLEFLIYFQGNSAPDKSGLPSDRFSAERTGGSVSTLTIQRTQQEDSAVYLCASSYNRGPTGELFFGEGSRLTVL.

The chain combines TRBV6-2 or TRBV6-3 with TRBJ2-5, with unresolved D. The ends were cut back, 6 bases at V and 1 base at J, with 9 bases in the middle. CDR1 is MNHEY and CDR2 is SVGEGT in the germline V gene. This CDR3 spans 13 amino acids. CDR3 region: CASSRHLQETQYF. DNA of the CDR3: TGTGCCAGCAGCAGACACCTCCAAGAGACCCAGTACTTC.

A few counts support this clone. This chain uses TRBV6-2 or TRBV6-3 with TRBJ2-1, with 9 bases fitting TRBD1. CDR1 MNHEY and CDR2 SVGEGT come from the germline V gene. There are 15 residues in the CDR3. V lost 1 base to trimming and J lost 6 bases; unmatched junction nucleotides: 4. The DNA of the CDR3 is TGTGCCAGCAGTTACTGGGGACAGGGCGGCAATGAGCAGTTCTTC. This translates into CASSYWGQGGNEQFF.